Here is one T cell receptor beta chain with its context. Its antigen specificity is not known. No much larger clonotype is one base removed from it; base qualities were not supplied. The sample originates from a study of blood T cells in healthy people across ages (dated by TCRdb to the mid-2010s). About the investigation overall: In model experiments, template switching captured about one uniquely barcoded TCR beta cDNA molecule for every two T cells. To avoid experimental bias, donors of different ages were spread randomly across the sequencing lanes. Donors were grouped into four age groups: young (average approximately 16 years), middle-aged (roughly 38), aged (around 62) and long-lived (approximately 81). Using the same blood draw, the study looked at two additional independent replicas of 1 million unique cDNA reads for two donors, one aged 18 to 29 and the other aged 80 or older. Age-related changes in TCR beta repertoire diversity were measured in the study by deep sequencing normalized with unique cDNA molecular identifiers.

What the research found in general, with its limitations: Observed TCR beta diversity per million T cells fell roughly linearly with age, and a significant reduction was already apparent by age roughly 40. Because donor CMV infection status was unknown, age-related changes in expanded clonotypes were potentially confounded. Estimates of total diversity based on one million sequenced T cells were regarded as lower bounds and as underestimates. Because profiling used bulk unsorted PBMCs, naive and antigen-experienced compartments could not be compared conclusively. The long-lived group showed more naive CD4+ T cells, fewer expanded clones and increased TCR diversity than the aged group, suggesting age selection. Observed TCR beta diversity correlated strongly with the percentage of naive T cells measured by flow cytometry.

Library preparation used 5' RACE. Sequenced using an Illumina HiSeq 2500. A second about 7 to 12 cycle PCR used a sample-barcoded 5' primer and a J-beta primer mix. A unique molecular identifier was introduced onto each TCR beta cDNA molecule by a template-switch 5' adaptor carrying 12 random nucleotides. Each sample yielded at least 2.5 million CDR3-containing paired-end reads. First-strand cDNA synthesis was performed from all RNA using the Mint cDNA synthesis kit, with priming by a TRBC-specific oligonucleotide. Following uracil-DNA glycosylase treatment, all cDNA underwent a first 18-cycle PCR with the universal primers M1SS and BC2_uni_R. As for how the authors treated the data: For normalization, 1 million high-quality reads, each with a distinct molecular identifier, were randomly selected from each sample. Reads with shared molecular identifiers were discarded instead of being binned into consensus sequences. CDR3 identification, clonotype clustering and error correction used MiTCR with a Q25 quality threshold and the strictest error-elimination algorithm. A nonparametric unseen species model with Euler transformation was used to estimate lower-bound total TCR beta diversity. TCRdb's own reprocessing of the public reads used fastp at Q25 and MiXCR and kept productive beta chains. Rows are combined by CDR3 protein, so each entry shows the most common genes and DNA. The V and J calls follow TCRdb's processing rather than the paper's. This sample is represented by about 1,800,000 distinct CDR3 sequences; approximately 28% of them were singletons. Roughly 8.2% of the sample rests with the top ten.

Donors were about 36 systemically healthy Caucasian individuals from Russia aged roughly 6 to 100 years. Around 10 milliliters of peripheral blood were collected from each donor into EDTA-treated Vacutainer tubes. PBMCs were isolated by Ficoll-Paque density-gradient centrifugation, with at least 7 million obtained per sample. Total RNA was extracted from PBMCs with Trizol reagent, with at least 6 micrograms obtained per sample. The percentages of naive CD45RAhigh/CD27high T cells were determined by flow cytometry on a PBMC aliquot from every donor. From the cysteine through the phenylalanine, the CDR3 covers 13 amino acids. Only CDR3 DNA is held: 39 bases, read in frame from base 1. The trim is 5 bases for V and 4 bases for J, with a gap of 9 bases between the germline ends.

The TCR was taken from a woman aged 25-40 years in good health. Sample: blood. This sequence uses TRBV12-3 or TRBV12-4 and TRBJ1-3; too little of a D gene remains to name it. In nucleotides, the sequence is TGTGCCAGCAGTCTCGGGGTAGGAAACACCATATATTTT. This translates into CASSLGVGNTIYF.